The present entry profiles one TCR beta chain with its context. Its antigen remains unidentified. Being one base from a much bigger clone, this may be a read error. This record belongs to a study of tumor-infiltrating lymphocytes in primary liver carcinoma. Study conclusions and caveats: Tumor-adjacent and tumor-blood pairs shared a smaller degree of overlap than tumor region pairs.

Without any cell sorting, about 19-31 mg of bulk tissue yielded co-extracted RNA and DNA. Surgical resection was used to treat these primary liver carcinoma patients. The germline V gene encodes CDR1 SGHRS and CDR2 YFSETQ. The CDR3 extends over 11 amino acids. Starting from around 500 ng of total RNA, TCR beta cDNA was produced with a primer in the constant region. Investigators got TCR beta libraries out of three nested multiplex PCR rounds, done with slightly modified ARM-PCR. The two initial PCR rounds, around 11 cycles each, used TRBV1-TRBV30 forward and C-beta reverse primers. A single record per CDR3 protein comes from TCRdb applying MiXCR to the multiplex PCR reads. The repertoire holds approximately 53,000 distinct CDR3 sequences, with over 65% as singletons.

The TCR originated in a man aged 35-49 years with primary liver carcinoma and hepatitis B virus infection. Source material: liver tumor tissue from sampling region 5. Subset denoted: tumor region T5, tumor centre. This chain links TRBV5-1 with TRBJ2-1; the D gene is possibly TRBD1 (5 bases). The CDR3 nucleotides read TGCGCCAGCAGCTTAGGGCAGGGTCTTGCCTTC. This gives the protein CASSLGQGLAF. Full variable domain (rest looked up from reference TRBV5-1 and TRBJ2-1): KAGVTQTPRYLIKTRGQQVTLSCSPISGHRSVSWYQQTPGQGLQFLFEYFSETQRNKGNFPGRFSGRQFSNSRSEMNVSTLELGDSALYLCASSLGQGLAFGPGTRLTVL.